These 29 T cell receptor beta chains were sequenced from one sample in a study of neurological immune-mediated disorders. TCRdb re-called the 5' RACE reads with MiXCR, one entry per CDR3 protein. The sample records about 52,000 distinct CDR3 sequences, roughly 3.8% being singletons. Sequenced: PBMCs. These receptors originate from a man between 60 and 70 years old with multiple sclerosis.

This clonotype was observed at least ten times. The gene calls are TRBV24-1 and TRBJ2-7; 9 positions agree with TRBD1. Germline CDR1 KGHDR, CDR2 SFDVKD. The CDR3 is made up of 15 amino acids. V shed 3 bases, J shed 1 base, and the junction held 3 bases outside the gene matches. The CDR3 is CATSDPGTGSYEQYF. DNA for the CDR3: TGTGCCACCAGTGATCCCGGGACAGGGTCCTACGAGCAGTACTTC.

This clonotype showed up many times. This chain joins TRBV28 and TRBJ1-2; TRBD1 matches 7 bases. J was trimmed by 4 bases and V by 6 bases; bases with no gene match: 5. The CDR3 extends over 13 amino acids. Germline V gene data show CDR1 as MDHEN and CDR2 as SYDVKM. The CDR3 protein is CASRQGQSYGYTF. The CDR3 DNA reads TGTGCCAGCAGACAGGGACAGTCCTATGGCTACACCTTC.

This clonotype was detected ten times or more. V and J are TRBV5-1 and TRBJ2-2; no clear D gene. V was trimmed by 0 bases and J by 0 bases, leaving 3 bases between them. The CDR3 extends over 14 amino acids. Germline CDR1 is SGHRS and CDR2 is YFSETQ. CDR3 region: CASSLDSNTGELFF. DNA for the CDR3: TGCGCCAGCAGCTTGGACTCGAACACCGGGGAGCTGTTTTTT.

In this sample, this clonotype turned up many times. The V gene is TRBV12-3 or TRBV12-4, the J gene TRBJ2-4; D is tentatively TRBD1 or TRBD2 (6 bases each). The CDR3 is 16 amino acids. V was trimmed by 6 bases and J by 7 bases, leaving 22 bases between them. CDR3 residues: CASSPTVSLGGNIQYF. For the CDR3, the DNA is TGTGCCAGCAGCCCGACCGTGAGCCTAGGGGGGAACATTCAGTACTTC.

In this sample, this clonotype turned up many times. The CDR3 sequence is CASSLAAGGIQYF. CDR3 nucleotide sequence: TGTGCCAGCAGCTTAGCGGCGGGTGGGATTCAGTACTTC. The chain is built from TRBV11-2 and TRBJ2-4, with D possibly TRBD2 on 5 matching bases. Trimming removed 1 base at V and 10 bases at J, with 11 bases between. CDR3 length: 13 residues. Germline CDR1 SGHAT, CDR2 FQNNGV.

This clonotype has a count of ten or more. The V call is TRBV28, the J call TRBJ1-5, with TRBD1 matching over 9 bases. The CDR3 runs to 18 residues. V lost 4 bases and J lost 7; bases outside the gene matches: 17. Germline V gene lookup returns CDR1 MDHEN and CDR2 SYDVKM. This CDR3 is CASSSSGTGLRGRQPQHF. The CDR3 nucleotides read TGTGCCAGCAGTTCCTCCGGGACAGGGCTACGGGGAAGGCAGCCCCAGCATTTT.

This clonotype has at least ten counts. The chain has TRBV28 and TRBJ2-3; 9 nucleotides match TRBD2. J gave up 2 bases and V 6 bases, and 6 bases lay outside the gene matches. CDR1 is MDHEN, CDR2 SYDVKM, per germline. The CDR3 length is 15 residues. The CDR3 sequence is CASRPSGRNTDTQYF. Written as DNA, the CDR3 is TGTGCCAGCAGGCCCAGCGGGAGGAACACAGATACGCAGTATTTT.

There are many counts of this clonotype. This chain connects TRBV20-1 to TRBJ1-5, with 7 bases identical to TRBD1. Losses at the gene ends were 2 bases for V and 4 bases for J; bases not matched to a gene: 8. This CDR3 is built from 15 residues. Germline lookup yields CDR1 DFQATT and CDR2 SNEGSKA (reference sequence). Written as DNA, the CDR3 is TGCAGTGCTAGAACCCGGGACAGCTTTAATCAGCCCCAGCATTTT. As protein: CSARTRDSFNQPQHF.

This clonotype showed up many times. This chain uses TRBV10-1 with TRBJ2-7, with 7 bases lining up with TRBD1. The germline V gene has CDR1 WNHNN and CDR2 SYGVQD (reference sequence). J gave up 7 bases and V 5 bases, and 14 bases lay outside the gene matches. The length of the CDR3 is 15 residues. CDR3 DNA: TGCGCCAGCAGTACCCGCCCGGGACAGTTAATGGAGCAGTACTTC. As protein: CASSTRPGQLMEQYF.

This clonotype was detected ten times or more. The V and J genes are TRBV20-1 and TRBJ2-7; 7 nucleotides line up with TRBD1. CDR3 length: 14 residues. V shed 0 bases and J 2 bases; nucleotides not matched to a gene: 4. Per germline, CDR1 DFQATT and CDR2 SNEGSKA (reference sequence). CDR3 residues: CSAREGTEPYEQYF. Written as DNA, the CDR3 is TGCAGTGCTAGAGAGGGGACAGAACCCTACGAGCAGTACTTC.

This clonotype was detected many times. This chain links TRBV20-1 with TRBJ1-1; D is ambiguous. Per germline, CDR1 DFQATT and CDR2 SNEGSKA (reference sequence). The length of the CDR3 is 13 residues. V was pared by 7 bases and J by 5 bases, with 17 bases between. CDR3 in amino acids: CSDPRKSGTEAFF. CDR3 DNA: TGCAGTGATCCGCGAAAGAGCGGGACTGAAGCTTTCTTT.

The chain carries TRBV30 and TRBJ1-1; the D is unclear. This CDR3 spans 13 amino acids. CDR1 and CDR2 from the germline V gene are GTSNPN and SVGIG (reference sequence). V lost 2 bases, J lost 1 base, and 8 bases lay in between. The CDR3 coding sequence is TGTGCCTGGAGTCCGTACAGGAACACTGAAGCTTTCTTT. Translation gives CAWSPYRNTEAFF.

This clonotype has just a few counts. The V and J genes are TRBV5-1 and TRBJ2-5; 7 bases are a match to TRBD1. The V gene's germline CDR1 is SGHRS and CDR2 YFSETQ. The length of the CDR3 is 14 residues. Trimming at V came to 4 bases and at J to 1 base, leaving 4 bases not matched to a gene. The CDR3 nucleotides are TGCGCCAGCAGCCCAGGGGGAACCCAAGAGACCCAGTACTTC. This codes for CASSPGGTQETQYF.

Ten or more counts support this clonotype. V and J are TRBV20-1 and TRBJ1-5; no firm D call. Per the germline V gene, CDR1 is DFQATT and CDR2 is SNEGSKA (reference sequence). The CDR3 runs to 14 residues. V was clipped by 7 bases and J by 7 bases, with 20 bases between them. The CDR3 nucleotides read TGCAGTGTATCTGAGACGGCTAGGCCCCAGCCCCAGCATTTT. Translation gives CSVSETARPQPQHF.

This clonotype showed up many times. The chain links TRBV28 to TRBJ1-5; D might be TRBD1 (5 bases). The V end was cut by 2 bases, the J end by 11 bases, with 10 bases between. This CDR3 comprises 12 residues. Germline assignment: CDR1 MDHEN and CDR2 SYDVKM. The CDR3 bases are TGTGCCAGCAGTTTACAGGGTCAAACCCAGCATTTT. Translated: CASSLQGQTQHF.

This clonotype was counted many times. CDR3 sequence reads: CASSLGSGMRGPQETQYF. CDR3 nucleotides: TGTGCCAGCAGCTTAGGTTCCGGGATGAGAGGCCCCCAAGAGACCCAGTACTTC. V gene TRBV7-2 combines with J gene TRBJ2-5; maybe TRBD2 (5 bases). Germline V gene data show CDR1 as SGHTA and CDR2 as FQGNSA. Trimming removed 1 base from V and 1 base from J, with 19 bases in between. This CDR3 has 18 amino acids. Variable domain in full (rest from reference TRBV7-2 and TRBJ2-5): GAGVSQSPSNKVTEKGKDVELRCDPISGHTALYWYRQSLGQGLEFLIYFQGNSAPDKSGLPSDRFSAERTGGSVSTLTIQRTQQEDSAVYLCASSLGSGMRGPQETQYFGPGTRLLVL.

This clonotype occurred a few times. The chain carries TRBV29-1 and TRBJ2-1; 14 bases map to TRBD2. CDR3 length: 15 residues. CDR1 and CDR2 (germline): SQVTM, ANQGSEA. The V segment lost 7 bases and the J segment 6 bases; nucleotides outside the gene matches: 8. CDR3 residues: CSGWGLAGAGNEQFF. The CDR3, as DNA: TGCAGCGGATGGGGACTAGCGGGAGCGGGCAATGAGCAGTTCTTC.

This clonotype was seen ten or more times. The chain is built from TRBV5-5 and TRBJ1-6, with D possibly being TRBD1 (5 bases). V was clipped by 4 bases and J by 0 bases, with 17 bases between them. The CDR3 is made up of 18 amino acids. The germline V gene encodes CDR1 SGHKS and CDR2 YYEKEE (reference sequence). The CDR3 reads CASSEKPGLSSYNSPLHF. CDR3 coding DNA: TGTGCCAGCAGCGAAAAACCGGGACTCAGCTCCTATAATTCACCCCTCCACTTT.

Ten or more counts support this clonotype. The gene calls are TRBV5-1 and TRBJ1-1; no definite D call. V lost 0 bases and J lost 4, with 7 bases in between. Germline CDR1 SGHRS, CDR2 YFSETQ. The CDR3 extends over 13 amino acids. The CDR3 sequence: CASSLVEGTEAFF. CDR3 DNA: TGCGCCAGCAGCTTGGTGGAAGGCACTGAAGCTTTCTTT.

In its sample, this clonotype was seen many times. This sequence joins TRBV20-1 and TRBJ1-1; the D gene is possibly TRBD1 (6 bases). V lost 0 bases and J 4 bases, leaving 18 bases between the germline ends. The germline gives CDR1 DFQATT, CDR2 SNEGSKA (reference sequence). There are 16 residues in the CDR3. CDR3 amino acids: CSARDREQGRSTEAFF. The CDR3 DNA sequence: TGCAGTGCTAGAGATCGGGAACAGGGACGGAGCACTGAAGCTTTCTTT.

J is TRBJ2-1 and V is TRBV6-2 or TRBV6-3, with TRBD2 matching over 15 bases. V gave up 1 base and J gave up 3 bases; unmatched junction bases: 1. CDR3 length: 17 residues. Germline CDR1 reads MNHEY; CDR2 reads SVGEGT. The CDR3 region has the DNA TGTGCCAGCAGTTACTGGACTAGCGGGAGGGACTACAATGAGCAGTTCTTC. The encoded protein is CASSYWTSGRDYNEQFF.

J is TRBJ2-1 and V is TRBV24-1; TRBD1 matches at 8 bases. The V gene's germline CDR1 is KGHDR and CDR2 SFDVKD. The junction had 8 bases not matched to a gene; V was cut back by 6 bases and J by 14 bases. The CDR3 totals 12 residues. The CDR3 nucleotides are TGTGCCACCAGTAGAGGTGACAGGGGAAAGTTCTTC. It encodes CATSRGDRGKFF.

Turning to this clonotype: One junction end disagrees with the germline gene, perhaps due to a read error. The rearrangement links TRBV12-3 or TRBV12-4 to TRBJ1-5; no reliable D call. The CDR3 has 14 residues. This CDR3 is CASSGGPANKTQIF. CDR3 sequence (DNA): TGTGCCAGCAGTGGAGGGCCGGCCAATAAGACCCAGATTTTT.

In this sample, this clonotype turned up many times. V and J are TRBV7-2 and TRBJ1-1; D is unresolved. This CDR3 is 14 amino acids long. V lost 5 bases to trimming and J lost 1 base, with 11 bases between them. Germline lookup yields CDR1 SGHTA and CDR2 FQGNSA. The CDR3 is CASSPNARNTEAFF. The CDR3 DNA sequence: TGTGCCAGCAGCCCTAATGCCCGGAACACTGAAGCTTTCTTT.

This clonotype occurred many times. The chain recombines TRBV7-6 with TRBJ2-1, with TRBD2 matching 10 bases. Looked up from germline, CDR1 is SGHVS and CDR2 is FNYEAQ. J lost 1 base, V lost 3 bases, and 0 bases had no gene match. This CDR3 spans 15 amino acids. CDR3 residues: CASSFSGGSYNEQFF. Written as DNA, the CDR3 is TGTGCCAGCAGCTTTAGCGGGGGGTCCTACAATGAGCAGTTCTTC.

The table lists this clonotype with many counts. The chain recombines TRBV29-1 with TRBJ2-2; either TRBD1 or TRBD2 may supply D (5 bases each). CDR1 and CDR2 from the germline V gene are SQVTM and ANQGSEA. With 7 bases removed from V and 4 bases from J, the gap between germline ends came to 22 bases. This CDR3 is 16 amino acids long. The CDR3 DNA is TGCAGCGCAGGACACCTGGTGGGGGACGCCACCGGGGAGCTGTTTTTT. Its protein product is CSAGHLVGDATGELFF.

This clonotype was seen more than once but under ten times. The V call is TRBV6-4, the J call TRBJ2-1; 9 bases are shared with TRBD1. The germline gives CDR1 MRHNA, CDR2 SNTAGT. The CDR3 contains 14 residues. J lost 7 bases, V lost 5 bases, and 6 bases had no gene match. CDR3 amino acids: CASSRTGEDNEQFF. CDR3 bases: TGTGCCAGCAGTCGGACAGGGGAGGATAATGAGCAGTTCTTC.

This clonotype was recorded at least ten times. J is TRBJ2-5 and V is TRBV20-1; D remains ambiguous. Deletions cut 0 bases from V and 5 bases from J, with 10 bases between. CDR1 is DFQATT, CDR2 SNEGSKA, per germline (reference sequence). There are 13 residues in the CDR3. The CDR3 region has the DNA TGCAGTGCTAGAGATGCAGGCTCGGAGACCCAGTACTTC. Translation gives CSARDAGSETQYF.

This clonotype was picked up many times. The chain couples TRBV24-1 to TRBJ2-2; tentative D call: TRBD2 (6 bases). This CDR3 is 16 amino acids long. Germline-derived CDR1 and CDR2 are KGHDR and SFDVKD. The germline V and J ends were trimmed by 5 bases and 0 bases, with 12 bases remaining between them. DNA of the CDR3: TGTGCCACCAGTGCACGGGGGTCGCCGAACACCGGGGAGCTGTTTTTT. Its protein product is CATSARGSPNTGELFF.